This TCR beta chain was observed in a study of blood T cell repertoires in COVID-19. In the study overall: Whether acute or convalescent, the COVID-19 samples came from the United States, Italy and Spain. In each case, the material was cDNA or gDNA derived from T cells, B-cell-depleted T cells, or PBMCs.

Germline-derived CDR1 and CDR2 are SGDLS and YYNGEE. This CDR3 is 15 amino acids long. Trimming removed 0 bases from V and 1 base from J, with 9 bases in between. In the authors' workflow: The authors estimated nucleated cell counts from reference gene primer amplification. Clones were sequenced by immunoSEQ multiplex PCR, and TCRdb holds only the in-frame ones, with some missing. From that table come the V and J calls and clone size; the DNA was used to work out D and trimming. The sample holds approximately 160,000 clones; roughly nine tenths are singletons and the top ten take roughly 0.56%. Sequencing was done on a sample of peripheral blood. The rearrangement uses TRBV9 and TRBJ2-3, with D tentatively TRBD2 (6 bases). This TCR was recovered from a man aged 50 to 59 with acute or convalescent COVID-19. As DNA, the CDR3 is TGTGCCAGCAGCGTAGGGAGGGGAGGCACAGATACGCAGTATTTT. Its protein product is CASSVGRGGTDTQYF. Full variable domain (rest looked up from reference TRBV9 and TRBJ2-3): DSGVTQTPKHLITATGQRVTLRCSPRSGDLSVYWYQQSLDQGLQFLIQYYNGEERAKGNILERFSAQQFPDLHSELNLSSLELGDSALYFCASSVGRGGTDTQYFGPGTRLTVL.